This T cell receptor beta chain was recovered during a study of regulatory T cells in long-lasting Graves disease. CDR3 regions were amplified by Arm-PCR using iRepertoire HTBI primers to build TCR beta libraries. Each CDR3 protein is one row after TCRdb ran MiXCR on the multiplex PCR reads. Among 400,000 to 500,000 distinct CDR3 sequences listed, approximately 15% were seen once. Findings and caveats of the study: Persistent disease was associated with favored TRBV28 usage and with favored use of TRBJ1-2 and TRBJ2-5.

Time point given: newly diagnosed GD, antithyroid drugs for less than 3 months. PBMCs were the source of the RNA used for TCR sequencing. Graves' disease diagnoses followed American Thyroid Association guidelines. CDR3 size: 15 residues. From germline, CDR1 is MGHRA and CDR2 YSYEKL. Worth noting for this clonotype: What it binds is unknown. This could be a read error, since a much larger clone is one nucleotide away.

This sample was also put to use in a study of T cells in Graves' hyperthyroidism and ophthalmopathy.

This sequence originates from a woman aged 30 to 39 with Graves disease. The rearrangement joins TRBV4-1 to TRBJ1-1, with D perhaps matching TRBD1 (6 bases). The source was peripheral blood mononuclear cells (PBMCs), collected at new diagnosis, from a patient treated with antithyroid drugs. The CDR3: CASIQSGEINTEAFF. The CDR3 nucleotides are TGCGCCAGCATCCAATCAGGGGAAATCAACACTGAAGCTTTCTTT.